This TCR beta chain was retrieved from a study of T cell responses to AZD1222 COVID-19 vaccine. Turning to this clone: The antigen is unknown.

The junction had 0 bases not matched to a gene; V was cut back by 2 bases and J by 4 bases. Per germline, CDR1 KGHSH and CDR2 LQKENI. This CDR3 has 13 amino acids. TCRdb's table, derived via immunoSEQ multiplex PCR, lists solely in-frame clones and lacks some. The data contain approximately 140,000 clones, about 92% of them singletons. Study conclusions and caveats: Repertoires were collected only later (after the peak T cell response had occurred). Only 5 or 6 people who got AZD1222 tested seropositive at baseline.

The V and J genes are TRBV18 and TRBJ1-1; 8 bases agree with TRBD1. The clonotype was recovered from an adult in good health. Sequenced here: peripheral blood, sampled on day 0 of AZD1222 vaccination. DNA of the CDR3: TGTGCCAGCTCACCAACAGGGGGCACTGAAGCTTTCTTT. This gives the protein CASSPTGGTEAFF.